Below, one TCR beta chain is given with its context. Its specificity is unknown. V was pared by 7 bases and J by 4 bases, with 10 bases between. The CDR3 sequence is 12 residues long. CDR1 and CDR2 from the germline V gene are MDHEN and SYDVKM. These data come from a study of T cell responses to AZD1222 COVID-19 vaccine. The method was immunoSEQ multiplex PCR; TCRdb's version includes in-frame clones alone and lacks a portion of them. The sample carries some 150,000 clones, around nine tenths recorded once. The study, taken as a whole, reports: Reports say nearly half of spike-specific TCRs go after unmutated variant regions. Clonal diversity may have been underestimated in mostly white British donors.

The receptor's source is an adult in good health. The chain is built from TRBV28 and TRBJ1-1, with no clear D. The sequences come from peripheral blood, collected on day 0 of MenACWY control vaccination. This CDR3 reads CASISSGTEAFF. The CDR3 nucleotides read TGTGCCAGCATCTCGTCAGGCACTGAAGCTTTCTTT. Complete variable domain (other parts from reference TRBV28 and TRBJ1-1): DVKVTQSSRYLVKRTGEKVFLECVQDMDHENMFWYRQDPGLGLRLIYFSYDVKMKEKGDIPEGYSVSREKKERFSLILESASTNQTSMYLCASISSGTEAFFGQGTRLTVV.